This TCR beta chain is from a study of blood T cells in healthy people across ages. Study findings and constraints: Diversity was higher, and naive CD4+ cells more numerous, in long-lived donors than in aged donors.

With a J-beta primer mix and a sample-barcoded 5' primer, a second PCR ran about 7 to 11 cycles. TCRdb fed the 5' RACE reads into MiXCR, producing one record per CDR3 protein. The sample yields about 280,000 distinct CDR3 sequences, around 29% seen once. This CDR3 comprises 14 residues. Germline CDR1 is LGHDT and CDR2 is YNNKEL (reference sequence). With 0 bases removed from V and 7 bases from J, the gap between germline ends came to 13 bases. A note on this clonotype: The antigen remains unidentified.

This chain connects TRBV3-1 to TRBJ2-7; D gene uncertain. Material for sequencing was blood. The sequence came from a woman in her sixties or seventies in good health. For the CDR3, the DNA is TGTGCCAGCAGCCAAGATCTTGGCCCGCGGGAGCAGTACTTC. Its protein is CASSQDLGPREQYF.